This T cell receptor beta chain was identified during a study of blood T cells in healthy people across ages. Germline V gene data show CDR1 as SGHTA and CDR2 as FQGNSA. Trimming cost V 2 bases and J 5 bases, with 21 bases left between them. The length of the CDR3 is 17 residues. It was with a sample-barcoded 5' primer and a J-beta primer mix that a second PCR of roughly 6 to 11 cycles was run. MiXCR, run by TCRdb on the 5' RACE reads, gives a single entry per CDR3 protein. The sample lists about 1.1 million distinct CDR3 sequences, under 40% occurring once. Specimen: blood. The chain carries TRBV7-2 and TRBJ2-5; unclear D gene. This clonotype was obtained from a man younger than 35 in good health. DNA for the CDR3: TGTGCCAGCAGCTTAAGGTCGACTCTCGCAAGGCGGGAGACCCAGTACTTC. Translated, it gives CASSLRSTLARRETQYF.